The T cell receptor (beta chain) described here comes from a study of regulatory T cells in long-lasting Graves disease. Investigators prepared the TCR beta libraries by applying iRepertoire HTBI primers and Arm-PCR of CDR3 regions. TCRdb reprocessed the multiplex PCR reads with MiXCR, giving one entry per CDR3 protein. The sample includes 500,000 to 800,000 distinct CDR3 sequences, approximately 31% seen only once; the top ten take around 40%. This clonotype was observed a few times. The antigen remains undetermined. V lost 3 bases and J lost 7; bases outside the gene matches: 14. The CDR3 covers 16 residues. Germline-derived CDR1 and CDR2 are DFQATT and SNEGSKA (reference sequence). Study-wide results and limits: Persistent Graves' patients possessed reduced TCR diversity relative to recently diagnosed ones. Gene preferences differed: TRBV28, TRBJ1-2, TRBJ2-5 in persistent cases.

Time point denoted: persistent/refractory GD, antithyroid drugs over 5 years with positive TRAb. From PBMCs, RNA was extracted and then used to make the TCR library. The TCR comes from a female donor with Graves disease. This chain connects TRBV20-1 to TRBJ2-7; 11 bases line up with TRBD2. Sequenced here: peripheral blood mononuclear cells (PBMCs), sampled when the disease was refractory, from a patient treated with antithyroid drugs. The CDR3 spells CSASPLSGRAFGEQYF. Here the CDR3 DNA reads TGCAGTGCTAGCCCACTTAGCGGGAGGGCTTTCGGTGAGCAGTACTTC.